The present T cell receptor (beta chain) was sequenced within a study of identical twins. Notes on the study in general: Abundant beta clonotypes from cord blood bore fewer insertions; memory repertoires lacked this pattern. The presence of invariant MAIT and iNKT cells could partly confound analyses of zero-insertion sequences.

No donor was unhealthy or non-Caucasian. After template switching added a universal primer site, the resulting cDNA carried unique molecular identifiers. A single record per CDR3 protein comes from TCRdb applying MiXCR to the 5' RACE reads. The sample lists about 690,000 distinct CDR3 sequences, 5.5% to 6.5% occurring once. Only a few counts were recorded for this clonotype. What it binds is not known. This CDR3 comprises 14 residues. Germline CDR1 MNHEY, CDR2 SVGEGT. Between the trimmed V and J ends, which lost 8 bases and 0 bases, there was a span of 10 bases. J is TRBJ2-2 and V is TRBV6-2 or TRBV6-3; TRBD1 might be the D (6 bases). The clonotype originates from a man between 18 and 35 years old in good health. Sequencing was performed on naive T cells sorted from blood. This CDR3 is CASSGQPNTGELFF. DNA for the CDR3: TGTGCCAGCTCCGGACAGCCGAACACCGGGGAGCTGTTTTTT.